The next 21 T cell receptor beta chains were all read from a single sample in a study of OX40 agonist ivuxolimab in advanced cancers. Libraries were prepared by immunoSEQ multiplex PCR; TCRdb keeps only in-frame clonotypes and omits some of them. The sample lists 30,000 to 40,000 clones; under 80% were seen once. The sequencing used CD4+ or CD8+ T cells sorted from blood, collected in a trial of the OX40 agonist ivuxolimab. These receptors were obtained from an adult with an advanced solid tumor such as melanoma, head and neck, liver or kidney cancer.

This chain joins TRBV19 and TRBJ1-5; TRBD1 agrees at 8 bases. There are 18 residues in the CDR3. Germline V gives CDR1 LNHDA, CDR2 SQIVND (reference sequence). The V and J ends lost 3 bases and 5 bases, in that order; junction bases with no gene match: 15. The CDR3 reads CASSMTKLGQGLYQPQHF. DNA for the CDR3: TGTGCCAGTAGTATGACGAAATTAGGACAGGGTCTCTATCAGCCCCAGCATTTT.

This clone was detected a few times. The rearrangement uses TRBV6-5 and TRBJ1-4; 11 bases match TRBD1. The CDR3 is made up of 15 amino acids. V trimming: 4 bases; J trimming: 6 bases; junction bases outside the gene matches: 4. Germline values: CDR1 MNHEY, CDR2 SVGAGI. In nucleotides, the CDR3 is TGTGCCAGCAGTTCCACGGGACAGGGGGATGAAAAACTGTTTTTT. Protein product: CASSSTGQGDEKLFF.

The chain recombines TRBV28 with TRBJ1-5; 9 nucleotides agree with TRBD1. CDR3 size: 17 residues. V shed 4 bases and J 2 bases; nucleotides not matched to a gene: 9. The germline CDR1 and CDR2 sequences are MDHEN and SYDVKM. CDR3 amino acids: CASSSSPWTGGNQPQHF. CDR3 bases: TGTGCCAGCAGTTCCAGCCCTTGGACAGGGGGCAATCAGCCCCAGCATTTT.

The V and J genes are TRBV5-1 and TRBJ2-5; 8 bases line up with TRBD1. After removal of 4 bases from V and 5 bases from J, the junction contained 10 bases not matched to a gene. This CDR3 has 15 amino acids. Germline-derived CDR1 and CDR2 are SGHRS and YFSETQ. The CDR3 reads CASSDAQGGRETQYF. DNA of the CDR3: TGCGCCAGCAGCGACGCACAGGGGGGTCGGGAGACCCAGTACTTC.

This sequence joins TRBV25-1 and TRBJ1-3, with D possibly matching TRBD1 (5 bases). The CDR3 spans 15 residues. V was clipped by 0 bases and J by 2 bases, with 8 bases between them. Germline-derived CDR1 and CDR2 are MGHDK and SYGVNS. This CDR3 is CASSEYRTTGNTIYF. In DNA, the CDR3 is TGTGCCAGCAGTGAATATCGGACAACTGGAAACACCATATATTTT.

This clone was seen more than once but under ten times. The rearrangement uses TRBV19 and TRBJ2-3, with 7 positions matching TRBD1. Trimming cost V 6 bases and J 8 bases; bases outside gene matches: 14. The CDR3 is 15 residues long. The V gene's germline CDR1 is LNHDA and CDR2 SQIVND (reference sequence). The CDR3 here is CASRDRDSLSVTQYF. In nucleotides, the CDR3 is TGTGCCAGTAGGGACCGGGACAGCCTGTCCGTTACGCAGTATTTT.

The V call is TRBV5-1, the J call TRBJ2-3; D is possibly TRBD1 (6 bases). Trimming stripped 4 bases from V and 2 bases from J, with 14 bases between. Germline lookup yields CDR1 SGHRS and CDR2 YFSETQ. This CDR3 has 15 amino acids. The chain's CDR3 is CASSQGQTSTDTQYF. The CDR3 DNA follows: TGCGCCAGCAGCCAGGGACAAACATCCACAGATACGCAGTATTTT.

This clone was seen a few times. The chain joins TRBV7-3 to TRBJ1-1; the match to TRBD1 covers 9 bases. The CDR3 is 13 residues long. Per germline, CDR1 SGHTA and CDR2 FQGTGA. Trimming at V came to 5 bases and at J to 8 bases, leaving 6 bases not matched to a gene. The CDR3 is CASSPGGQGEAFF. The CDR3 region has the DNA TGTGCCAGCAGCCCCGGCGGACAGGGGGAAGCTTTCTTT. Variable domain in full (rest from reference TRBV7-3 and TRBJ1-1): GAGVSQTPSNKVTEKGKYVELRCDPISGHTALYWYRQSLGQGPEFLIYFQGTGAADDSGLPNDRFFAVRPEGSVSTLKIQRTERGDSAVYLCASSPGGQGEAFFGQGTRLTVV.

This sequence joins TRBV5-1 and TRBJ1-6, with D possibly matching TRBD1 (5 bases). Germline-derived CDR1 and CDR2 are SGHRS and YFSETQ. V lost 0 bases and J 6 bases, leaving 10 bases between the germline ends. The CDR3 sequence is 15 residues long. CDR3 DNA: TGCGCCAGCAGCTTGGGGGCCAGGGTTAATTCACCCCTCCACTTT. It translates to CASSLGARVNSPLHF.

Only one count was recorded for this clone. The chain is built from TRBV2 and TRBJ1-2; D call uncertain. The length of the CDR3 is 12 residues. CDR1 and CDR2 from the germline V gene are SNHLY and FYNNEI. The ends were cut back, 6 bases at V and 6 bases at J, with 11 bases in the middle. CDR3 DNA: TGTGCCAGCAGCCTCGGGGATAATGGCTACACCTTC. It specifies CASSLGDNGYTF.

This clone was recorded once. The genes are TRBV7-9 and TRBJ2-5; 11 bases align to TRBD1. Germline lookup yields CDR1 SEHNR and CDR2 FQNEAQ (reference sequence). The V segment lost 1 base and the J segment 5 bases; nucleotides outside the gene matches: 3. This CDR3 region has 15 residues. The CDR3 coding sequence is TGTGCCAGCAGCTTAGGGGACAGGGGGGGCGAGACCCAGTACTTC. Protein product: CASSLGDRGGETQYF.

The chain joins TRBV18 to TRBJ2-2; TRBD2 agrees at 8 bases. Germline CDR1 and CDR2: KGHSH and LQKENI. With V trimmed by 2 bases and J by 7 bases, 9 bases remained unmatched. The CDR3 has 16 amino acids. The CDR3 DNA follows: TGTGCCAGCTCACCAGGACTAGCATCCTCTATCGGGGAGCTGTTTTTT. Residues: CASSPGLASSIGELFF. The full variable domain, its missing parts supplied by reference TRBV18 and TRBJ2-2, is NAGVMQNPRHLVRRRGQEARLRCSPMKGHSHVYWYRQLPEEGLKFMVYLQKENIIDESGMPKERFSAEFPKEGPSILRIQQVVRGDSAAYFCASSPGLASSIGELFFGEGSRLTVL.

The gene calls are TRBV11-2 and TRBJ1-6; D unresolved. Between the trimmed V and J ends, which lost 0 bases and 7 bases, there was a span of 10 bases. Germline CDR1 is SGHAT and CDR2 is FQNNGV. The CDR3 totals 15 residues. CDR3 nucleotide sequence: TGTGCCAGCAGCTTAGATCCGGGAGGGAATTCACCCCTCCACTTT. Its protein is CASSLDPGGNSPLHF.

The rearrangement joins TRBV10-3 to TRBJ2-1; TRBD1 might be the D (5 bases). This CDR3 region has 14 residues. Germline values: CDR1 ENHRY, CDR2 SYGVKD. Trimming cost V 6 bases and J 4 bases, with 13 bases left between them. The CDR3 bases are TGTGCCATCAGCCGGACACAATTATACAATGAGCAGTTCTTC. It yields the protein CAISRTQLYNEQFF.

The chain employs TRBV7-9 and TRBJ2-3; 9 bases line up with TRBD2. This CDR3 has 18 residues. Germline V gene sequence: CDR1 SEHNR, CDR2 FQNEAQ (reference sequence). The V segment lost 1 base and the J segment 2 bases; nucleotides outside the gene matches: 10. The CDR3 reads CASSLGLLAGRPTDTQYF. The CDR3 bases are TGTGCCAGCAGCTTAGGGCTTCTAGCGGGGCGACCCACAGATACGCAGTATTTT.

The chain is built from TRBV20-1 and TRBJ1-1, with D uncertain. V dropped 8 bases and J dropped 8 bases, with 6 bases sitting between them. CDR3 length equals 8 residues. Per germline, CDR1 DFQATT and CDR2 SNEGSKA (reference sequence). The CDR3 sequence: CSPTEAFF. For the CDR3, the DNA is TGCAGTCCCACGGAAGCTTTCTTT.

The V and J genes are TRBV19 and TRBJ1-5; D perhaps matches TRBD1 (6 bases). The CDR3 is 16 amino acids. Germline V gene sequence: CDR1 LNHDA, CDR2 SQIVND (reference sequence). V was trimmed by 3 bases and J by 3 bases, leaving 15 bases between them. The CDR3 DNA reads as TGTGCCAGTAGTATGATACAGGGATCTAACAATCAGCCCCAGCATTTT. The encoded protein is CASSMIQGSNNQPQHF.

This clone has only a few counts. The chain has TRBV7-7 and TRBJ2-2, with 12 bases aligning to TRBD1. The CDR3 is 17 residues long. J gave up 6 bases and V 1 base, and 6 bases lay outside the gene matches. From germline, CDR1 is SSHAT and CDR2 FNYEAQ (reference sequence). In nucleotides, the CDR3 is TGTGCCAGCAGCTTAGGTCGGGGACAGGGGGCAGCCGGGGAGCTGTTTTTT. Its protein product is CASSLGRGQGAAGELFF. The full variable domain, in which reference TRBV7-7 and TRBJ2-2 provide the parts outside the CDR3, is GAGVSQSPRYKVTKRGQDVTLRCDPISSHATLYWYQQALGQGPEFLTYFNYEAQPDKSGLPSDRFSAERPEGSISTLTIQRTEQRDSAMYRCASSLGRGQGAAGELFFGEGSRLTVL.

This clone has a handful of counts. The chain combines TRBV6-5 with TRBJ2-7; D not certain. The CDR3 totals 15 residues. Germline V CDR1 and CDR2: MNHEY, SVGAGI. Trimming cost V 0 bases and J 0 bases, with 9 bases left between them. The CDR3 here is CASSYSHSSSYEQYF. Here the CDR3 DNA reads TGTGCCAGCAGTTACTCCCACTCGAGCTCCTACGAGCAGTACTTC.

The chain uses TRBV6-1 and TRBJ2-7; 7 bases map to TRBD2. Germline V gene data show CDR1 as MNHNS and CDR2 as SASEGT. This CDR3 is 15 amino acids long. J gave up 3 bases and V 7 bases, and 12 bases lay outside the gene matches. The CDR3 region has the DNA TGTGCCAGCACCCCTACAGCGGGGACCTTCTACGAGCAGTACTTC. Amino acids: CASTPTAGTFYEQYF.

The rearrangement links TRBV7-9 to TRBJ1-2, with a weak D call TRBD1 (6 bases). V lost 5 bases and J 8 bases, leaving 21 bases between the germline ends. The CDR3 has 15 residues. Looked up from germline, CDR1 is SEHNR and CDR2 is FQNEAQ (reference sequence). CDR3 sequence reads: CASSTKAIGGAGYTF. The CDR3 DNA sequence: TGTGCCAGCAGCACCAAGGCTATCGGGGGCGCCGGCTACACCTTC.